The 17 T cell receptor beta chains listed next were all sequenced from one sample in a study of T cell responses to AZD1222 COVID-19 vaccine. Method: immunoSEQ multiplex PCR; TCRdb's copy keeps in-frame clones and lacks some. The profile shows under 150,000 clones, 80% to 95% of them singletons. The sequencing here drew on peripheral blood, taken 28 days after the second AZD1222 dose. All receptors derive from an adult who received the AZD1222 COVID-19 vaccine.

The CDR3 here is CASSTRGSGNTIYF. CDR3 bases: TGTGCCAGTAGTACCAGGGGCTCTGGAAACACCATATATTTT. V usage is TRBV19 and J usage is TRBJ1-3, with D possibly matching TRBD1 (6 bases). CDR1 is LNHDA, CDR2 SQIVND, per germline (reference sequence). The germline V and J ends were trimmed by 4 bases and 0 bases, with 7 bases remaining between them. The CDR3 has 14 amino acids.

This rearrangement joins TRBV5-1 to TRBJ1-2; D perhaps matches TRBD1 (6 bases). V was cut by 4 bases and J by 5 bases, with 12 bases left in between. This CDR3 has 13 amino acids. Germline V lookup: CDR1 SGHRS, CDR2 YFSETQ. The CDR3 protein is CASSLWTEYGYTF. The CDR3 DNA reads as TGCGCCAGCAGCCTCTGGACAGAATATGGCTACACCTTC.

There are a few counts of this clone. The chain uses TRBV9 and TRBJ1-2; D is perhaps TRBD1 (5 bases). Germline V lookup: CDR1 SGDLS, CDR2 YYNGEE. This CDR3 spans 14 amino acids. The V end lost 4 bases, the J end lost 5 bases, and 15 bases lay between the germline ends. CDR3 residues: CASSTRDLRYGYTF. The CDR3 region has the DNA TGTGCCAGCAGCACCCGGGACCTGCGATATGGCTACACCTTC.

The chain uses TRBV4-1 and TRBJ1-6; no definite D call. With 3 bases removed from V and 7 bases from J, the gap between germline ends came to 16 bases. CDR1 is MGHRA, CDR2 YSYEKL, per germline. The CDR3 contains 16 residues. The CDR3 region is CASSHRPTLKNSPLHF. CDR3 nucleotides: TGCGCCAGCAGCCACAGGCCGACCCTTAAGAATTCACCCCTCCACTTT.

The CDR3 spells CASSFQAADTQYF. In nucleotides, the CDR3 is TGTGCCAGCAGCTTTCAGGCGGCAGATACGCAGTATTTT. The genes are TRBV5-8 and TRBJ2-3, with D hard to call. Germline V gene lookup returns CDR1 SGHTS and CDR2 YDEGEE. The CDR3 length is 13 residues. The V end was cut by 2 bases, the J end by 4 bases, with 8 bases between. Based on the CDR3 plus reference TRBV5-8 and TRBJ2-3, the full variable domain is EAGVTQSPTHLIKTRGQQATLRCSPISGHTSVYWYQQALGLGLQFLLWYDEGEERNRGNFPPRFSGRQFPNYSSELNVNALELEDSALYLCASSFQAADTQYFGPGTRLTVL.

CDR3 DNA: TGTGCCAGCAGCTTAGACAACAGGGGAGTAGATGAAAAACTGTTTTTT. As protein: CASSLDNRGVDEKLFF. V and J are TRBV11-3 and TRBJ1-4, with 7 bases fitting TRBD1. This CDR3 is 16 amino acids long. Germline trimming cut 0 bases from V and 6 bases from J; bases unmatched to any gene: 7. CDR1 is SGHNT, CDR2 YENEEA, per germline. Drawing the rest from reference TRBV11-3 and TRBJ1-4, the complete variable domain is EAGVVQSPRYKIIEKKQPVAFWCNPISGHNTLYWYLQNLGQGPELLIRYENEEAVDDSQLPKDRFSAERLKGVDSTLKIQPAELGDSAVYLCASSLDNRGVDEKLFFGSGTQLSVL.

The chain employs TRBV18 and TRBJ2-3, with 12 bases that match TRBD2. In germline, CDR1 is KGHSH, CDR2 LQKENI. The trim removed 8 bases at V and 4 bases at J, leaving 4 bases unmatched. This CDR3 is built from 14 residues. CDR3 sequence: CASGTSGGSDTQYF. CDR3 bases: TGTGCCAGCGGAACTAGCGGGGGGTCAGATACGCAGTATTTT.

This chain uses TRBV27 with TRBJ1-6; no definite D call. With 6 bases removed from V and 7 bases from J, the gap between germline ends came to 13 bases. Germline values: CDR1 MNHEY, CDR2 SMNVEV (reference sequence). The CDR3 runs to 14 residues. The CDR3 region is CASSSPGRNSPLHF. In DNA form, the CDR3 reads TGTGCCAGCAGCTCACCGGGGAGGAATTCACCCCTCCACTTT.

This clone was detected only once. The chain recombines TRBV6-5 with TRBJ1-3; no clear D. The ends were cut back, 0 bases at V and 5 bases at J, with 8 bases in the middle. Germline V gene lookup returns CDR1 MNHEY and CDR2 SVGAGI. CDR3 length: 14 residues. CDR3: CASSYSRGRNTIYF. CDR3 bases: TGTGCCAGCAGTTACTCACGAGGAAGAAACACCATATATTTT.

The J gene is TRBJ1-3, the V gene TRBV2; TRBD1 matches at 8 bases. The germline V gene has CDR1 SNHLY and CDR2 FYNNEI. The CDR3 length is 14 residues. The J segment lost 2 bases and the V segment lost 5 bases, leaving 2 bases of the junction unmatched. The CDR3 loop reads CASSQTGAGNTIYF. CDR3 nucleotide sequence: TGTGCCAGCAGTCAGACAGGGGCTGGAAACACCATATATTTT.

The chain recombines TRBV19 with TRBJ1-1, with D perhaps matching TRBD1 (6 bases). V was clipped by 6 bases and J by 11 bases, with 16 bases between them. Germline assignment: CDR1 LNHDA and CDR2 SQIVND (reference sequence). This CDR3 has 12 amino acids. CDR3 nucleotides: TGTGCCAGTAGCGATCAGGGGACTAGGGCTTTCTTT. Translation: CASSDQGTRAFF.

This chain joins TRBV6-5 and TRBJ1-2; 8 positions match TRBD1. V was clipped by 11 bases and J by 4 bases; unmatched bases: 12. CDR1 and CDR2 from the germline V gene are MNHEY and SVGAGI. This CDR3 region has 14 residues. The CDR3 bases are TGTGCCTCGTGGACAGGGACCCGTGGCTATGGCTACACCTTC. This gives the protein CASWTGTRGYGYTF.

This clone was counted once. J is TRBJ2-5 and V is TRBV9; 7 nucleotides match TRBD2. V gave up 0 bases and J gave up 2 bases; unmatched junction bases: 4. Per the germline V gene, CDR1 is SGDLS and CDR2 is YYNGEE. This CDR3 comprises 15 residues. The DNA of the CDR3 is TGTGCCAGCAGCGTAGCGCTAGCGGAGCAAGAGACCCAGTACTTC. Protein product: CASSVALAEQETQYF.

V and J are TRBV5-5 and TRBJ1-2; possible D gene TRBD1, 5 bases. The CDR3 is 14 residues long. The germline V gene has CDR1 SGHKS and CDR2 YYEKEE (reference sequence). V was cut by 0 bases and J by 8 bases, with 14 bases left in between. Written as DNA, the CDR3 is TGTGCCAGCAGCTTGGCGTACCCAGGGAACGGCTACACCTTC. Protein product: CASSLAYPGNGYTF.

CDR3 residues: CASSQDGQGPQETQYF. DNA for the CDR3: TGTGCCAGCAGCCAAGATGGCCAGGGCCCCCAAGAGACCCAGTACTTC. The V gene is TRBV4-2, the J gene TRBJ2-5, with a weak D call TRBD1 (5 bases). The V gene lost 0 bases and the J gene lost 1 base, with 12 bases spanning the gap. The CDR3 has 16 amino acids. Germline-derived CDR1 and CDR2 are LGHNA and YNFKEQ.

This sequence joins TRBV9 and TRBJ2-7; no clear D gene. Germline V lookup: CDR1 SGDLS, CDR2 YYNGEE. Trimming removed 0 bases from V and 2 bases from J, with 3 bases in between. The CDR3 totals 12 residues. The CDR3 nucleotides are TGTGCCAGCAGCGTAGTCCCCTACGAGCAGTACGTC. This translates into CASSVVPYEQYV.

This sequence joins TRBV19 and TRBJ1-1; D gene uncertain. The CDR3 totals 16 residues. CDR1 and CDR2 from the germline V gene are LNHDA and SQIVND (reference sequence). With 2 bases removed from V and 3 bases from J, the gap between germline ends came to 16 bases. CDR3 amino acids: CASSIHQTRADTEAFF. The CDR3 coding sequence is TGTGCCAGTAGTATACACCAAACAAGGGCCGACACTGAAGCTTTCTTT.